The subject of this entry is one T cell receptor beta chain. Its specificity is not known. In TCRdb, the RT-PCR reads were re-called with MiXCR into one record per CDR3 protein. The sample has 4,500 to 7,000 distinct CDR3 sequences; 65% are singletons. The CDR3 is 15 residues long. The V segment lost 5 bases and the J segment 7 bases; nucleotides outside the gene matches: 11. Germline V gene sequence: CDR1 SGDLS, CDR2 YYNGEE. The entry originates in a study of yellow fever vaccine responses in identical twins. Findings and caveats of the study: Reported findings indicate that twins' vaccine T cell responses seemed partially convergent, partially personalized.

This specimen consisted of T cells from blood (PBMCs), unsorted or a sorted subset (not recorded which), obtained before or after yellow fever vaccination (not recorded which). V and J are TRBV9 and TRBJ2-3; TRBD2 agrees at 9 bases. This TCR derives from a woman between 18 and 29 years old who received the yellow fever vaccine. The chain's CDR3 is CASSHIAGERHTQYF. The CDR3 region has the DNA TGTGCCAGCAGTCATATAGCGGGGGAGAGACATACGCAGTATTTT.